The 20 T cell receptor beta chains listed next were all sequenced from one sample in a study of post-analysis software for immune sequencing data. Regarding the study as a whole: Roughly 5 TRBV segments (TRBV5-6, TRBV5-1 and TRBV20-1 among them) occurred more frequently in patients than in controls.

The TCR beta cDNA libraries carried unique molecular identifiers. TCRdb processed the PCR reads anew with MiXCR; each CDR3 protein has one entry. The repertoire holds approximately 630,000 distinct CDR3 sequences, with 55% to 60% as singletons. No cognate antigen is known for these TCRs. The sequenced sample was blood. The receptors originated from a girl aged 2-10 years with multiple sclerosis.

This clonotype was seen only a few times. The chain carries TRBV10-3 and TRBJ2-7, with TRBD1 matching 11 bases. The germline V gene has CDR1 ENHRY and CDR2 SYGVKD. CDR3 length: 14 residues. V lost 10 bases and J lost 0; bases outside the gene matches: 5. CDR3 protein: CATKGTGGSYEQYF. CDR3 nucleotide sequence: TGTGCCACAAAGGGGACAGGGGGCTCCTACGAGCAGTACTTC.

The chain recombines TRBV6-6 with TRBJ2-3; TRBD1 agrees at 7 bases. The CDR3 has 17 amino acids. The V and J ends lost 8 bases and 3 bases, in that order; junction bases with no gene match: 17. CDR1 and CDR2 (germline): MNHNY, SVGAGI (reference sequence). The CDR3 region is CASGGISGTDTTDTQYF. DNA of the CDR3: TGTGCCAGCGGGGGTATATCCGGGACAGACACAACAGATACGCAGTATTTT.

V and J are TRBV3-1 and TRBJ2-3; D not certain. V dropped 4 bases and J dropped 6 bases, with 8 bases sitting between them. This CDR3 is built from 12 residues. The germline V gene has CDR1 LGHDT and CDR2 YNNKEL (reference sequence). CDR3 DNA sequence: TGTGCCAGCAGCCCTAGGATGGATACGCAGTATTTT. Translated, it gives CASSPRMDTQYF.

This clonotype occurred once. The chain has TRBV7-8 and TRBJ1-1; the D gene is possibly TRBD1 (6 bases). Trimming removed 2 bases from V and 3 bases from J, with 16 bases in between. The CDR3 has 16 amino acids. Germline V gives CDR1 SGHVS, CDR2 FQNEAQ. The chain's CDR3 is CASSLSPTGLDTEAFF. In DNA form, the CDR3 reads TGTGCCAGCAGCTTAAGTCCGACAGGATTGGACACTGAAGCTTTCTTT.

This clonotype was picked up one time. This rearrangement joins TRBV20-1 to TRBJ2-1; TRBD2 might be the D (6 bases). This CDR3 region has 13 residues. The germline V gene has CDR1 DFQATT and CDR2 SNEGSKA (reference sequence). Trimming stripped 7 bases from V and 6 bases from J, with 16 bases between. The chain's CDR3 is CSGDSGGSNEQFF. The CDR3 DNA reads TGCAGTGGGGACTCCGGAGGTTCCAATGAGCAGTTCTTC.

A few counts support this clonotype. This sequence joins TRBV5-1 and TRBJ2-3; D possibly corresponds to TRBD2 (5 bases). The V gene's germline CDR1 is SGHRS and CDR2 YFSETQ. There are 15 residues in the CDR3. Trimming shortened V by 0 bases and J by 3 bases, and 11 bases separated the two germline ends. The CDR3 coding sequence is TGCGCCAGCAGCTTGGAAGTCCCGGGGACAGATACGCAGTATTTT. Amino acid sequence: CASSLEVPGTDTQYF.

This chain joins TRBV28 and TRBJ1-5; D ambiguous. The V gene's germline CDR1 is MDHEN and CDR2 SYDVKM. The CDR3 covers 14 residues. V was clipped by 5 bases and J by 7 bases, with 15 bases between them. CDR3 amino acids: CASSLPEGRQPQHF. CDR3 in DNA: TGTGCCAGCAGTCTCCCCGAGGGCAGGCAGCCCCAGCATTTT.

The DNA of the CDR3 is TGCGCCAGCAGCTTGGGAAGACAGGACAACTCCTACAATGAGCAGTTCTTC. Protein product: CASSLGRQDNSYNEQFF. The J gene is TRBJ2-1, the V gene TRBV5-1; TRBD1 is a possible D gene (6 bases). CDR3 length equals 17 residues. V lost 0 bases to trimming and J lost 0 bases, with 13 bases between them. Germline CDR1 and CDR2: SGHRS and YFSETQ. Supplemented by reference TRBV5-1 and TRBJ2-1, the full variable domain reads KAGVTQTPRYLIKTRGQQVTLSCSPISGHRSVSWYQQTPGQGLQFLFEYFSETQRNKGNFPGRFSGRQFSNSRSEMNVSTLELGDSALYLCASSLGRQDNSYNEQFFGPGTRLTVL.

This chain joins TRBV7-6 and TRBJ1-2, with no clear D. Trimming shortened V by 2 bases and J by 7 bases, and 14 bases separated the two germline ends. Germline V gene sequence: CDR1 SGHVS, CDR2 FNYEAQ. The CDR3 totals 14 residues. CDR3 sequence: CASSLSPISSGYTF. In DNA form, the CDR3 reads TGTGCCAGCAGCTTATCTCCCATTTCGAGTGGCTACACCTTC.

This chain joins TRBV9 and TRBJ1-2; D is possibly TRBD1 (5 bases). The CDR3 runs 15 residues. CDR1 is SGDLS and CDR2 is YYNGEE in the germline V gene. Trimming stripped 4 bases from V and 7 bases from J, with 20 bases between. CDR3 region: CASSPNWGLLAGYTF. The CDR3 nucleotides are TGTGCCAGCAGCCCAAATTGGGGCCTTTTGGCTGGCTACACCTTC.

For this clonotype: One junction end disagrees with the germline gene, perhaps due to a read error. The DNA for the CDR3 is TGTGCCAGTAGCCAAGATCTGGGCAGGGGTGATACTTCACCCCTCCACTTT. It encodes CASSQDLGRGDTSPLHF. The V and J genes are TRBV3-1 and TRBJ1-6; D is possibly TRBD1 (6 bases). Germline assignment: CDR1 LGHDT and CDR2 YNNKEL (reference sequence). The CDR3 spans 17 residues.

This chain links TRBV7-2 with TRBJ1-2; 10 bases agree with TRBD1. CDR1 is SGHTA and CDR2 is FQGNSA in the germline V gene. Trimming took 5 bases from V and 5 from J; bases not matched to a gene: 8. CDR3 length: 15 amino acids. The chain's CDR3 is CASSPRQGADYGYTF. CDR3 in DNA: TGTGCCAGCAGCCCTCGACAGGGGGCAGATTATGGCTACACCTTC. Full variable domain (rest looked up from reference TRBV7-2 and TRBJ1-2): GAGVSQSPSNKVTEKGKDVELRCDPISGHTALYWYRQSLGQGLEFLIYFQGNSAPDKSGLPSDRFSAERTGGSVSTLTIQRTQQEDSAVYLCASSPRQGADYGYTFGSGTRLTVV.

This clonotype has only a few counts. This CDR3 reads CATQRRGSSSYEQYF. In DNA, the CDR3 is TGTGCGACACAAAGGAGGGGGTCGAGCTCCTACGAGCAGTACTTC. V is TRBV6-1 and J is TRBJ2-7; D is possibly TRBD1 or TRBD2 (6 bases each). Germline V CDR1 and CDR2: MNHNS, SASEGT. The length of the CDR3 is 15 residues.

V gene TRBV25-1 combines with J gene TRBJ1-2; 8 nucleotides match TRBD1. The J segment lost 6 bases and the V segment lost 4 bases, leaving 7 bases of the junction unmatched. CDR1 MGHDK and CDR2 SYGVNS come from the germline V gene. This CDR3 comprises 14 residues. CDR3 loop: CASSGTGIAHGYTF. The CDR3 DNA reads TGTGCCAGCAGTGGGACAGGGATAGCCCATGGCTACACCTTC.

The CDR3 loop reads CASRQTTGAGYGYTF. The CDR3 DNA reads as TGTGCCAGCAGGCAAACGACAGGGGCCGGCTATGGCTACACCTTC. This chain uses TRBV12-3 or TRBV12-4 with TRBJ1-2; 8 bases are shared with TRBD1. The CDR3 length is 15 residues. The junction had 10 bases not matched to a gene; V was cut back by 6 bases and J by 4 bases.

The chain uses TRBV12-3 or TRBV12-4 and TRBJ2-1; 7 bases line up with TRBD1. J lost 4 bases, V lost 5 bases, and 14 bases had no gene match. The CDR3 covers 17 residues. In DNA, the CDR3 is TGTGCCAGCAGTAACCAGGACAGGATACACGAATACAATGAGCAGTTCTTC. Protein product: CASSNQDRIHEYNEQFF.

This rearrangement joins TRBV10-3 to TRBJ2-1; 8 bases align to TRBD1. This CDR3 has 15 amino acids. Germline V lookup: CDR1 ENHRY, CDR2 SYGVKD. V lost 11 bases, J lost 4 bases, and 13 bases stayed unmatched. The CDR3 protein is CAAHPRDRPYNEQFF. The CDR3, as DNA: TGTGCCGCCCACCCCCGGGACAGGCCTTACAATGAGCAGTTCTTC.

The V and J genes are TRBV2 and TRBJ2-6; TRBD1 matches at 11 bases. The trim removed 6 bases at V and 2 bases at J, leaving 3 bases unmatched. CDR3 length equals 16 residues. Germline V gene lookup returns CDR1 SNHLY and CDR2 FYNNEI. The CDR3 loop is CASSPGQGAGANVLTF. As DNA, the CDR3 is TGTGCCAGCAGCCCGGGACAGGGGGCTGGGGCCAACGTCCTGACTTTC. The entire variable domain, with the rest obtained from reference TRBV2 and TRBJ2-6, is as follows: EPEVTQTPSHQVTQMGQEVILRCVPISNHLYFYWYRQILGQKVEFLVSFYNNEISEKSEIFDDQFSVERPDGSNFTLKIRSTKLEDSAMYFCASSPGQGAGANVLTFGAGSRLTVL.

This sequence joins TRBV24-1 and TRBJ1-2, with 10 bases matching TRBD1. This CDR3 is 14 amino acids long. The ends lost 3 bases at V and 5 bases at J; junction bases unmatched: 2. Germline-derived CDR1 and CDR2 are KGHDR and SFDVKD. CDR3 region: CATSDRDRGYGYTF. CDR3 in DNA: TGTGCCACCAGTGATCGGGACAGGGGTTATGGCTACACCTTC.

Details on this clonotype: One end of the junction is discordant with germline, which a read error may explain. The rearrangement joins TRBV5-6 to TRBJ2-1; 11 nucleotides agree with TRBD2. The CDR3 runs 13 residues. Germline CDR1 SGHDT, CDR2 YYEEEE. CDR3 sequence: CAGSPGLAGQQFF. DNA of the CDR3: TGTGCCGGCAGCCCCGGACTAGCGGGCCAGCAGTTCTTC.